Listed below are T cell receptor beta chains from one sample, sequenced in a study of cytomegalovirus exposure and HLA in healthy donors. Using immunoSEQ multiplex PCR, the repertoire was profiled, and TCRdb retains in-frame clones only, with some absent. The sample lists fewer than 100,000 clones; about 75% were seen once. The sequenced sample consisted of PBMCs. These receptors all come from a man between 35 and 55 years old in good health and CMV-seropositive. Each CDR3 is given with its conserved first and last residue. A D gene is named only where the DNA matches it firmly. The size of a clone is reported for some rows only, either as once, few or many, or as a class for expanded clones.

v_gene: TRBV5-1
d_gene: NA
j_gene: TRBJ2-5
abundance: NA
CDR3nt: TGCGCCAGCAGCCCGCCGGGAGAAGAGACCCAGTACTTC
CDR3aa: CASSPPGEETQYF

v_gene: TRBV29-1
d_gene: NA
j_gene: TRBJ1-2
abundance: few
CDR3nt: TGCAGCGTTGGAGCACAGGGCAACTATGGCTACACCTTC
CDR3aa: CSVGAQGNYGYTF

v_gene: TRBV10-3
d_gene: TRBD1
j_gene: TRBJ1-2
abundance: NA
CDR3nt: TGTGCCATCAGTACGGGACAGGGTAATGGCTACACCTTC
CDR3aa: CAISTGQGNGYTF

v_gene: TRBV19
d_gene: TRBD1
j_gene: TRBJ2-5
abundance: NA
CDR3nt: TGTGCCAGTAGCCAAATTCGGGACAGGGCCCAAGAGACCCAGTACTTC
CDR3aa: CASSQIRDRAQETQYF

v_gene: TRBV6-1
d_gene: NA
j_gene: TRBJ2-2
abundance: NA
CDR3nt: TGTGCCAGCAAGGGGCGTGCCACCGGGGAGCTGTTTTTT
CDR3aa: CASKGRATGELFF

v_gene: TRBV29-1
d_gene: NA
j_gene: TRBJ1-2
abundance: NA
CDR3nt: TGCAGCTTCCGACAGGACTATGGCTACACCTTC
CDR3aa: CSFRQDYGYTF

v_gene: TRBV25-1
d_gene: TRBD2
j_gene: TRBJ2-1
abundance: NA
CDR3nt: TGTGCCAGCAGTGACCCGACTAGCGGGAGAATCAATGAGCAGTTCTTC
CDR3aa: CASSDPTSGRINEQFF

v_gene: TRBV11-2
d_gene: NA
j_gene: TRBJ2-7
abundance: NA
CDR3nt: TGTGCCAGCAGCCCAGCGTTAAACTACGAGCAGTACTTC
CDR3aa: CASSPALNYEQYF

v_gene: TRBV27
d_gene: NA
j_gene: TRBJ2-6
abundance: once
CDR3nt: TGTGCCAGCAGTCGCCTCTATCAGGGAAGAGGCCTCTCTGGGGCCAACGTCCTGACTTTC
CDR3aa: CASSRLYQGRGLSGANVLTF

v_gene: TRBV9
d_gene: NA
j_gene: TRBJ1-1
abundance: NA
CDR3nt: TGTGCCAGCAGCGTCACAGGGAAAGAAGCTTTCTTT
CDR3aa: CASSVTGKEAFF

v_gene: TRBV4-1
d_gene: TRBD1
j_gene: TRBJ2-7
abundance: NA
CDR3nt: TGCGCCAGCAGCCAAGAAGATGGTGTCGGACAGGTTTCCTACGAGCAGTACTTC
CDR3aa: CASSQEDGVGQVSYEQYF

v_gene: TRBV6-1
d_gene: TRBD2
j_gene: TRBJ2-1
abundance: once
CDR3nt: TGTGCCAGCGATGTGGCGGGGGGGCCCAATGAGCAGTTCTTC
CDR3aa: CASDVAGGPNEQFF

v_gene: TRBV11-2
d_gene: NA
j_gene: TRBJ2-5
abundance: NA
CDR3nt: TGTGCCAGCAGCTTGGAGGGTGAAGAGACCCAGTACTTC
CDR3aa: CASSLEGEETQYF

v_gene: TRBV7-9
d_gene: TRBD1
j_gene: TRBJ2-7
abundance: NA
CDR3nt: TGTGCCAGCAGCTCTAAGACGGGGACAGGGATTTACGAGCAGTACTTC
CDR3aa: CASSSKTGTGIYEQYF

v_gene: TRBV7-9
d_gene: NA
j_gene: TRBJ2-5
abundance: NA
CDR3nt: TGTGCCAGCAGCTCGTTACAGGGTCTGGAAGAGACCCAGTACTTC
CDR3aa: CASSSLQGLEETQYF

v_gene: TRBV4-1
d_gene: NA
j_gene: TRBJ2-1
abundance: few
CDR3nt: TGCGCCAGCAGGCAGTGGAGGGGCTCCTACAATGAGCAGTTCTTC
CDR3aa: CASRQWRGSYNEQFF

v_gene: TRBV1
d_gene: NA
j_gene: TRBJ1-4
abundance: NA
CDR3nt: TGCACCAGCAGCTGCAGGGATAAATGTGAAAAACTGTTTTTT
CDR3aa: CTSSCRDKCEKLFF

v_gene: TRBV2
d_gene: TRBD2
j_gene: TRBJ2-5
abundance: NA
CDR3nt: TGTGCCAGCAGTGAAGGACTAGCGGGAGGTTGGTCGGAGACCCAGTACTTC
CDR3aa: CASSEGLAGGWSETQYF

v_gene: TRBV6-1
d_gene: NA
j_gene: TRBJ2-7
abundance: NA
CDR3nt: TGTGCCAGCAGTGGGCTTCAGGACAGAGTAAGAACCTACGAGCAGTACTTC
CDR3aa: CASSGLQDRVRTYEQYF